One and the same sample provided the 27 T cell receptor beta chains below, sequenced in a study of blood T cell repertoires in COVID-19. Profiling relied on immunoSEQ multiplex PCR, and the TCRdb table lists in-frame clones only, not all of them. Of almost 30,000 clones listed, 65% to 70% are singletons. Sequenced: peripheral blood. The receptor set was obtained from a human donor in a cohort sampled during active COVID-19.

The gene calls are TRBV6-4 and TRBJ2-2; D not resolved. The CDR3 length is 14 residues. With 2 bases removed from V and 2 bases from J, the gap between germline ends came to 6 bases. Germline CDR1 MRHNA, CDR2 SNTAGT. CDR3 sequence reads: CASSDQSNTGELFF. DNA for the CDR3: TGTGCCAGCAGTGACCAGTCTAACACCGGGGAGCTGTTTTTT.

V gene TRBV21-1 combines with J gene TRBJ2-6; the table's D gene call, TRBD2, was not cross checked with the DNA. TRBV21-1 is a pseudogene. CDR3 size: 19 residues. CDR3 sequence reads: CASSKPRCLSGCGANVLTF. The CDR3 nucleotides read TGTGCCAGCAGCAAACCGAGATGTCTCTCGGGATGCGGGGCCAACGTCCTGACTTTC.

The chain links TRBV2 to TRBJ2-2; D remains ambiguous. V lost 4 bases and J 4 bases, leaving 7 bases between the germline ends. CDR1 and CDR2 from the germline V gene are SNHLY and FYNNEI. The CDR3 has 13 residues. The CDR3 sequence: CASSGHVTGELFF. The CDR3 DNA reads TGTGCCAGCAGTGGACACGTCACCGGGGAGCTGTTTTTT.

The rearrangement links TRBV18 to TRBJ2-1; TRBD2 is a possible D gene (8 bases). The V and J ends lost 4 bases and 9 bases respectively, with 22 bases between them. The CDR3 contains 16 residues. Germline CDR1 reads KGHSH; CDR2 reads LQKENI. CDR3 loop: CASSRNRGRGGSEQFF. The CDR3 coding sequence is TGTGCCAGCTCACGGAACAGGGGACGGGGGGGAAGTGAGCAGTTCTTC.

The chain couples TRBV29-1 to TRBJ2-1, with D perhaps TRBD1 (6 bases). In germline, CDR1 is SQVTM, CDR2 ANQGSEA. The CDR3 loop spans 14 amino acids. V shed 7 bases and J shed 10 bases, with 23 bases lying between them. The CDR3 is CSASDGTTFEEQFF. The DNA for the CDR3 is TGCAGCGCCTCGGACGGGACAACCTTCGAGGAGCAGTTCTTC.

This clone showed up just once. The rearrangement uses TRBV7-9 and TRBJ2-4; tentatively, D is TRBD2 (6 bases). Trimming stripped 4 bases from V and 0 bases from J, with 7 bases between. The CDR3 covers 14 residues. The germline V gene encodes CDR1 SEHNR and CDR2 FQNEAQ (reference sequence). The CDR3 loop is CASSSGGAKNIQYF. CDR3 DNA: TGTGCCAGCAGCTCCGGGGGAGCCAAAAACATTCAGTACTTC. The entire variable domain, with the rest obtained from reference TRBV7-9 and TRBJ2-4, is as follows: DTGVSQNPRHKITKRGQNVTFRCDPISEHNRLYWYRQTLGQGPEFLTYFQNEAQLEKSRLLSDRFSAERPKGSFSTLEIQRTEQGDSAMYLCASSSGGAKNIQYFGAGTRLSVL.

This sequence joins TRBV6-5 and TRBJ1-2, with a tentative D call TRBD1 (5 bases). Trimming pared 4 bases from V and 4 bases from J, leaving 13 bases between. Germline CDR1 is MNHEY and CDR2 is SVGAGI. This CDR3 is 14 amino acids long. The CDR3 DNA reads TGTGCCAGCAGTTTCGTCGGGGGTAGCTATGGCTACACCTTC. Translation gives CASSFVGGSYGYTF.

The CDR3 spells CASSPTGEVQPQHF. The CDR3 bases are TGTGCCAGTAGTCCCACAGGGGAGGTCCAGCCCCAGCATTTT. The chain is built from TRBV19 and TRBJ1-5; 7 bases fit TRBD1. CDR1 and CDR2 from the germline V gene are LNHDA and SQIVND (reference sequence). CDR3 size: 14 residues. V lost 5 bases and J lost 7; bases outside the gene matches: 8.

The rearrangement joins TRBV27 to TRBJ1-1; maybe TRBD1 (6 bases). The CDR3 covers 16 residues. Germline CDR1 and CDR2: MNHEY and SMNVEV (reference sequence). V was trimmed by 3 bases and J by 1 base, leaving 15 bases between them. CDR3 protein: CASSFNGQRSNTEAFF. In DNA form, the CDR3 reads TGTGCCAGCAGTTTTAATGGACAGCGATCGAACACTGAAGCTTTCTTT.

The chain links TRBV28 to TRBJ2-5, with D possibly being TRBD1 (6 bases). V was pared by 6 bases and J by 7 bases, with 21 bases between. The CDR3 is 15 amino acids. Germline V CDR1 and CDR2: MDHEN, SYDVKM. The CDR3 is CASSQGQGQRGTQYF. The CDR3 DNA is TGTGCCAGCAGCCAGGGACAAGGCCAACGGGGGACCCAGTACTTC.

The rearrangement uses TRBV18 and TRBJ2-3, with TRBD2 as a possible D gene (6 bases). The CDR3 has 15 residues. The germline V gene encodes CDR1 KGHSH and CDR2 LQKENI. The V end was cut by 3 bases, the J end by 4 bases, with 14 bases between. The CDR3: CASSPPTGAADTQYF. The CDR3 coding sequence is TGTGCCAGCTCACCTCCAACGGGAGCGGCAGATACGCAGTATTTT.

This clone was detected only a few times. This chain links TRBV5-1 with TRBJ1-5, with D hard to call. CDR1 and CDR2 (germline): SGHRS, YFSETQ. Trimming shortened V by 0 bases and J by 2 bases, and 9 bases separated the two germline ends. The CDR3 sequence is 15 residues long. The CDR3 loop reads CASSLAGLRNQPQHF. The CDR3 DNA sequence: TGCGCCAGCAGCTTGGCCGGACTCCGCAATCAGCCCCAGCATTTT.

The chain uses TRBV19 and TRBJ1-5, with 7 bases that match TRBD1. Trimming removed 8 bases from V and 3 bases from J; junction bases left unmatched: 4. CDR1 and CDR2 (germline): LNHDA, SQIVND (reference sequence). The CDR3 has 13 residues. The DNA for the CDR3 is TGTGCCAGTCAGGGACAGTTCAATCAGCCCCAGCATTTT. It specifies CASQGQFNQPQHF.

The V and J genes are TRBV5-5 and TRBJ2-1, with 7 bases identical to TRBD1. Germline values: CDR1 SGHKS, CDR2 YYEKEE (reference sequence). This CDR3 comprises 15 residues. V trimming: 0 bases; J trimming: 3 bases; junction bases outside the gene matches: 3. CDR3 bases: TGTGCCAGCAGCTTGGGACAGGGTTTCTACAATGAGCAGTTCTTC. The encoded protein is CASSLGQGFYNEQFF.

The rearrangement uses TRBV4-2 and TRBJ1-5; D gene unclear. V gave up 0 bases and J gave up 4 bases, with 4 bases separating them. This CDR3 is built from 13 residues. Germline-derived CDR1 and CDR2 are LGHNA and YNFKEQ. CDR3 sequence (DNA): TGTGCCAGCAGCCAAGATCTGAATCAGCCCCAGCATTTT. Protein product: CASSQDLNQPQHF.

The chain couples TRBV4-1 to TRBJ2-5, with D tentatively TRBD1 (6 bases). Germline lookup yields CDR1 MGHRA and CDR2 YSYEKL. The V and J ends lost 0 bases and 2 bases respectively, with 10 bases between them. The CDR3 has 15 amino acids. CDR3 protein: CASSQDRDTQETQYF. DNA of the CDR3: TGCGCCAGCAGCCAAGATAGGGACACACAAGAGACCCAGTACTTC.

The CDR3 coding sequence is TGTGCCAGCAGCCAACAGATTACGCAGTTCTTC. It codes for CASSQQITQFF. The chain carries TRBV6-2 or TRBV6-3 and TRBJ2-1; D gene ambiguous. Germline-derived CDR1 and CDR2 are MNHEY and SVGEGT. V was trimmed by 6 bases and J by 12 bases, leaving 12 bases between them. This CDR3 has 11 residues.

This clone was recorded at least ten times. V gene TRBV19 combines with J gene TRBJ2-3, with 9 bases that match TRBD2. The ends lost 3 bases at V and 4 bases at J; junction bases unmatched: 8. The V gene's germline CDR1 is LNHDA and CDR2 SQIVND (reference sequence). CDR3 length: 16 residues. For the CDR3, the DNA is TGTGCCAGTAGTATCCGGGCTAGCGGGGCTTCAGATACGCAGTATTTT. Amino acids: CASSIRASGASDTQYF.

This chain uses TRBV3-1 (or the pseudogene TRBV3-2) with TRBJ2-2; D perhaps matches TRBD1 (6 bases). The CDR3 length is 14 residues. Germline loops: CDR1 LGHDT, CDR2 YNNKEL (reference sequence). V was trimmed by 3 bases and J by 4 bases, leaving 9 bases between them. CDR3 sequence: CASSHGQPTGELFF. The CDR3 DNA reads TGTGCCAGCAGCCACGGACAGCCCACCGGGGAGCTGTTTTTT.

V gene TRBV19 combines with J gene TRBJ1-5; D is unresolved. Germline CDR1 is LNHDA and CDR2 is SQIVND (reference sequence). The V end was cut by 5 bases, the J end by 2 bases, with 19 bases between. The length of the CDR3 is 17 residues. CDR3 nucleotides: TGTGCCAGTAGTTGGACCCCGGGGAGGTCGGGCAATCAGCCCCAGCATTTT. Encoded protein: CASSWTPGRSGNQPQHF. Supplemented by reference TRBV19 and TRBJ1-5, the full variable domain reads DGGITQSPKYLFRKEGQNVTLSCEQNLNHDAMYWYRQDPGQGLRLIYYSQIVNDFQKGDIAEGYSVSREKKESFPLTVTSAQKNPTAFYLCASSWTPGRSGNQPQHFGDGTRLSIL.

This chain joins TRBV2 and TRBJ1-4, with TRBD1 identical over 8 bases. Trimming removed 7 bases from V and 0 bases from J; junction bases left unmatched: 4. From germline, CDR1 is SNHLY and CDR2 FYNNEI. CDR3 length equals 15 residues. The CDR3 DNA is TGTGCCAGCAACCCGACAGGGGCAACTAATGAAAAACTGTTTTTT. Protein: CASNPTGATNEKLFF.

This clone was observed once. The chain carries TRBV27 and TRBJ2-1, with 9 bases lining up with TRBD2. V was pared by 5 bases and J by 1 base, with 6 bases of the junction left unmatched. CDR1 is MNHEY, CDR2 SMNVEV, per germline (reference sequence). This CDR3 is built from 16 residues. Here the CDR3 reads CASSGGGGVSYNEQFF. In nucleotides, the CDR3 is TGTGCCAGCAGTGGGGGCGGGGGGGTTTCCTACAATGAGCAGTTCTTC.

The chain employs TRBV6-5 and TRBJ1-6, with 7 bases identical to TRBD1. After removal of 4 bases from V and 7 bases from J, the junction contained 7 bases not matched to a gene. This CDR3 spans 15 amino acids. Germline loops: CDR1 MNHEY, CDR2 SVGAGI. The CDR3 loop reads CASSSGQIRNSPLHF. The CDR3 DNA sequence: TGTGCCAGCAGTTCGGGACAGATCCGGAATTCACCCCTCCACTTT.

The chain combines TRBV12-3 or TRBV12-4 with TRBJ2-1; D not resolved. Trimming removed 8 bases from V and 8 bases from J, with 16 bases in between. The CDR3 extends over 13 amino acids. In DNA form, the CDR3 reads TGTGCCAGCTCCATCTCAATGGGCGATGAGCAGTTCTTC. It yields the protein CASSISMGDEQFF.

This clone was seen a few times. This chain connects TRBV19 to TRBJ1-1, with TRBD1 as a possible D gene (6 bases). This CDR3 has 14 residues. With 4 bases removed from V and 5 bases from J, the gap between germline ends came to 14 bases. Germline CDR1 is LNHDA and CDR2 is SQIVND (reference sequence). CDR3 amino acids: CASSTGVRVTEAFF. The CDR3 nucleotides are TGTGCCAGTAGTACAGGGGTACGGGTAACTGAAGCTTTCTTT.

This clone was observed a few times. The chain employs TRBV5-1 and TRBJ2-3; 12 positions agree with TRBD2. Germline lookup yields CDR1 SGHRS and CDR2 YFSETQ. The V gene end was trimmed by 4 bases and the J gene end by 0 bases; junction bases not matched to a gene: 3. The CDR3 is 16 residues long. The CDR3 loop is CASSPGTSGSTDTQYF. In DNA, the CDR3 is TGCGCCAGCAGCCCGGGGACTAGCGGGAGCACAGATACGCAGTATTTT. The full variable domain, its missing parts supplied by reference TRBV5-1 and TRBJ2-3, is KAGVTQTPRYLIKTRGQQVTLSCSPISGHRSVSWYQQTPGQGLQFLFEYFSETQRNKGNFPGRFSGRQFSNSRSEMNVSTLELGDSALYLCASSPGTSGSTDTQYFGPGTRLTVL.

The chain couples TRBV5-5 to TRBJ1-2; 10 bases map to TRBD1. CDR3 length equals 15 residues. Losses at the gene ends were 0 bases for V and 3 bases for J; bases not matched to a gene: 2. Germline CDR1 is SGHKS and CDR2 is YYEKEE (reference sequence). Written as DNA, the CDR3 is TGTGCCAGCAGCTTGGCGGGACAGGGGTACTATGGCTACACCTTC. It translates to CASSLAGQGYYGYTF.